These T cell receptor beta chains were read from a single sample in a study of cytomegalovirus exposure and HLA in healthy donors. The method was immunoSEQ multiplex PCR; TCRdb's version includes in-frame clones alone and lacks a portion of them. The sample carries roughly 120,000 clones, roughly 80% recorded once. The sequencing sample was made of PBMCs. The receptor set was obtained from a woman aged 40 to 50 in good health and CMV-seropositive. CDR3s include the opening cysteine and the closing phenylalanine or tryptophan. Fields, in order: clone size, D gene, J gene, V gene, CDR3 DNA, CDR3 protein. A D gene is named only where the DNA matches it firmly. Some rows have no size entry. The others give once, few or many, or a class for an expanded clone.

size: -
D: TRBD1
J: TRBJ1-2
V: TRBV6-5
DNA: TGTGCCAGCAGTTACTCACCGGGACAGAGCTATGGCTACACCTTC
CDR3: CASSYSPGQSYGYTF

size: -
D: -
J: TRBJ2-1
V: TRBV20-1
DNA: TGCAGTGCCCGACTGAATGAGCAGTTCTTC
CDR3: CSARLNEQFF

size: once
D: -
J: TRBJ2-1
V: TRBV11-2
DNA: TGTGCCAGCACCCTTAACTACAATGAGCAGTTCTTC
CDR3: CASTLNYNEQFF

size: few
D: TRBD1
J: TRBJ1-2
V: TRBV6-4
DNA: TGTGCCAGCAGTGAAGGACAGGGTCGGGAAAATGGCTACACCTTC
CDR3: CASSEGQGRENGYTF

size: few
D: TRBD1
J: TRBJ2-2
V: TRBV7-9
DNA: TGTGCCAGCAGCCCGGGACAGGGGGACACCGGGGAGCTGTTTTTT
CDR3: CASSPGQGDTGELFF

size: -
D: TRBD1
J: TRBJ1-6
V: TRBV4-1
DNA: TGCGCCAGCAGCCAAGGACAGGGGACCTATAATTCACCCCTCCACTTT
CDR3: CASSQGQGTYNSPLHF

size: -
D: -
J: TRBJ2-1
V: TRBV18
DNA: TGTGCCAGCTCACGGGTTTCCGGGGGATCCTACAATGAGCAGTTCTTC
CDR3: CASSRVSGGSYNEQFF

size: -
D: TRBD2
J: TRBJ2-5
V: TRBV2
DNA: TGTGCCAGCAGCCTGCGTGGGAGCGGGGTGACTGTAGGGCAAGAGACCCAGTACTTC
CDR3: CASSLRGSGVTVGQETQYF

size: -
D: TRBD1
J: TRBJ1-5
V: TRBV19
DNA: TGTGCCAGTAGTAAGGGACAGCCAAATCAGCCCCAGCATTTT
CDR3: CASSKGQPNQPQHF

size: -
D: -
J: TRBJ2-3
V: TRBV6-1
DNA: TGTGCCAGCAGTGAGGGCGGGAGCACAGATACGCAGTATTTT
CDR3: CASSEGGSTDTQYF

size: -
D: TRBD1
J: TRBJ2-7
V: TRBV6-5
DNA: TGTGCCAGCAAGGTCCCGGGACAGGGGGGCGAGCAGTACTTC
CDR3: CASKVPGQGGEQYF

size: few
D: TRBD1
J: TRBJ1-1
V: TRBV6-4
DNA: TGTGCCAGCAGTGAAATAGGGGGCTCTGAAGCTTTCTTT
CDR3: CASSEIGGSEAFF

size: -
D: TRBD2
J: TRBJ2-3
V: TRBV6-1
DNA: TGTGCCAGCAGTGATACTAGCGGGGCGGATACGCAGTATTTT
CDR3: CASSDTSGADTQYF

size: -
D: TRBD2
J: TRBJ2-3
V: TRBV7-2
DNA: TGTGCCAGCAGCTTGGGACTAGCGGGGGGAGATACGCAGTATTTT
CDR3: CASSLGLAGGDTQYF

size: once
D: -
J: TRBJ1-2
V: TRBV4-3
DNA: TGCGCCAGCAGCCAAGAATTTAGGCAGGGGAGTGGCTACACCTTC
CDR3: CASSQEFRQGSGYTF

size: few
D: -
J: TRBJ1-3
V: TRBV25-1
DNA: TGTGCCAGCAGTCGACCAGGGTCTTCAGGAAACACCATATATTTT
CDR3: CASSRPGSSGNTIYF

size: -
D: TRBD2
J: TRBJ2-7
V: TRBV5-4
DNA: TGTGCCAGCAGCCCCTTTAGCGGGAGCAACTACGAGCAGTACTTC
CDR3: CASSPFSGSNYEQYF

size: -
D: TRBD1
J: TRBJ1-1
V: TRBV7-2
DNA: TGTGCCAGCAGCCCTCGACAGGGGGGCACTGAAGCTTTCTTT
CDR3: CASSPRQGGTEAFF

size: -
D: TRBD1
J: TRBJ2-2
V: TRBV2
DNA: TGTGCCAGCAGTCAGGGGGCGAACACCGGGGAGCTGTTTTTT
CDR3: CASSQGANTGELFF

size: once
D: -
J: TRBJ1-1
V: TRBV9
DNA: TGTGCCAGCAGCTCCCAGAGTACGGGGAACACTGAAGCTTTCTTT
CDR3: CASSSQSTGNTEAFF

size: -
D: -
J: TRBJ1-2
V: TRBV2
DNA: TGTGCCAGCAGCCTCGGCAGGGATGGCTACACCTTC
CDR3: CASSLGRDGYTF

size: -
D: -
J: TRBJ2-3
V: TRBV20-1
DNA: TGCAGTGCTAGACCCAGGGATACGCAGTATTTT
CDR3: CSARPRDTQYF

size: -
D: -
J: TRBJ1-1
V: TRBV19
DNA: TGTGCCAGTAGTATAGATCAGACCCTGCGGGATGAAGCTTTCTTT
CDR3: CASSIDQTLRDEAFF

size: -
D: TRBD2
J: TRBJ2-5
V: TRBV10-3
DNA: TGTGCCATCAAGGCAGCGGGAGGGACTCAAGAGACCCAGTACTTC
CDR3: CAIKAAGGTQETQYF

size: once
D: -
J: TRBJ2-3
V: TRBV7-9
DNA: TGTGCCAGCAGCTCGGGGACGTCGGGAGATATGCAGTATTTT
CDR3: CASSSGTSGDMQYF